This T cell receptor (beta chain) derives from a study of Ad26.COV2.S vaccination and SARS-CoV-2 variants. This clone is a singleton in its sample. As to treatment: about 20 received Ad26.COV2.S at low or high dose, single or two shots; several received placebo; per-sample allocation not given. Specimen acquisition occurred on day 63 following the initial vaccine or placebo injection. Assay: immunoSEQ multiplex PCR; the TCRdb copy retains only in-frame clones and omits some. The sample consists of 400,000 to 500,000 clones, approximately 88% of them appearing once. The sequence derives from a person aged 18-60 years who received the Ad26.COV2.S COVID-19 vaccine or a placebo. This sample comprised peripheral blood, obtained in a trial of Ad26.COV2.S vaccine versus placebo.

The CDR3 is CSVSRYQETQYF. The CDR3, as DNA: TGCAGCGTCTCCCGGTATCAAGAGACCCAGTACTTC. The chain recombines TRBV29-1 with TRBJ2-5, with unresolved D. Per the germline V gene, CDR1 is SQVTM and CDR2 is ANQGSEA. Trimming cost V 6 bases and J 2 bases, with 10 bases left between them. The CDR3 loop spans 12 amino acids.